This T cell receptor (beta chain) was observed in a study of blood T cells in healthy people across ages. This CDR3 spans 16 amino acids. Germline lookup yields CDR1 MNHNS and CDR2 SASEGT. Trimming removed 3 bases from V and 1 base from J; junction bases left unmatched: 8. This clonotype was observed a few times. Primers used in a second PCR of about 6 to 11 cycles were a sample-barcoded 5' primer and a J-beta primer mix. One entry per CDR3 protein, called by TCRdb with MiXCR from the 5' RACE reads. The repertoire holds around 800,000 distinct CDR3 sequences, with more than 25% as singletons. This sample was shared with a second study, whose subject was T cells of mothers and their children.

Sequences were obtained from blood. This TCR was sampled from a boy aged 5 to 17 in good health. The chain uses TRBV6-1 and TRBJ2-7; 8 nucleotides align to TRBD1. The CDR3 coding sequence is TGTGCCAGCAGTGACAACAGGGGGTCGGAGTCCTACGAGCAGTACTTC. Its translation is CASSDNRGSESYEQYF.